This T cell receptor beta chain emerged from a study of post-analysis software for immune sequencing data. This CDR3 region has 15 residues. V gave up 0 bases and J gave up 0 bases, with 6 bases separating them. Looked up from germline, CDR1 is DFQATT and CDR2 is SNEGSKA (reference sequence). At least ten counts were recorded for this clonotype. Its antigen is unidentified. Study results and limitations: Comparison of patients with controls showed 5 or 6 TRBV segments more frequent in patients, TRBV5-6, TRBV5-1 and TRBV20-1 among them.

Unique molecular identifiers featured in each of the TCR beta cDNA libraries. One entry per CDR3 protein results from TCRdb running MiXCR on the PCR reads. The sample yields roughly 800,000 distinct CDR3 sequences, roughly 29% seen once. The rearrangement uses TRBV20-1 and TRBJ2-6; D call uncertain. Sequencing input: blood. This clonotype was sampled from a girl between 10 and 17 years old with multiple sclerosis. CDR3 in amino acids: CSARDRASGANVLTF. For the CDR3, the DNA is TGCAGTGCTAGAGATCGGGCCTCTGGGGCCAACGTCCTGACTTTC.